Below, 29 T cell receptor beta chains from the same sample are listed, as sequenced in a study of cytomegalovirus exposure and HLA in healthy donors. Primers: 60 Vbeta forward and 13 Jbeta reverse. Sequencing used immunoSEQ multiplex PCR; TCRdb keeps in-frame clones, though not all of them. The profile covers around 72,000 clones, with 65% to 70% appearing a single time and 20% to 25% taken by the ten largest. Sequencing was done on a sample of PBMCs. The receptor set was obtained from a man aged 35-49 years in good health and CMV-seropositive.

This clone was observed a few times. The rearrangement uses TRBV5-1 and TRBJ1-3; TRBD1 aligns across 9 bases. The CDR3 runs to 14 residues. Trimming removed 4 bases from V and 2 bases from J; junction bases left unmatched: 1. Germline CDR1 and CDR2: SGHRS and YFSETQ. The CDR3 DNA reads TGCGCCAGCAGCGGGACAGGGACTGGAAACACCATATATTTT. Protein: CASSGTGTGNTIYF. The full variable domain, with the rest looked up from reference TRBV5-1 and TRBJ1-3, is KAGVTQTPRYLIKTRGQQVTLSCSPISGHRSVSWYQQTPGQGLQFLFEYFSETQRNKGNFPGRFSGRQFSNSRSEMNVSTLELGDSALYLCASSGTGTGNTIYFGEGSWLTVV.

This chain joins TRBV5-1 and TRBJ1-2, with 9 nucleotides matching TRBD1. This CDR3 is built from 15 residues. The trim removed 4 bases at V and 6 bases at J, leaving 10 bases unmatched. CDR1 and CDR2 from the germline V gene are SGHRS and YFSETQ. CDR3 sequence reads: CASSPRAGTGNGYTF. CDR3 nucleotide sequence: TGCGCCAGCAGCCCCCGTGCCGGGACAGGGAATGGCTACACCTTC.

The V and J genes are TRBV30 and TRBJ2-1; TRBD2 might be the D (5 bases). The CDR3 runs to 14 residues. Germline V gene data show CDR1 as GTSNPN and CDR2 as SVGIG (reference sequence). V was trimmed by 3 bases and J by 5 bases, leaving 14 bases between them. CDR3 nucleotide sequence: TGTGCCTGGAGGACCCTCCGCGGGCACAATGAGCAGTTCTTC. Translating gives CAWRTLRGHNEQFF.

This clone was seen a handful of times. The DNA of the CDR3 is TGTGCCAGCACCGAGGGAGGGCTGGGTGGCTACACCTTC. It translates to CASTEGGLGGYTF. The J gene is TRBJ1-2, the V gene TRBV2, with D unclear. The CDR3 is made up of 13 amino acids. CDR1 and CDR2 (germline): SNHLY, FYNNEI. V was clipped by 7 bases and J by 7 bases, with 16 bases between them.

This sequence joins TRBV5-4 and TRBJ2-5, with 16 bases matching TRBD2. CDR3 size: 16 residues. The V and J ends lost 3 bases and 5 bases, in that order; junction bases with no gene match: 4. Germline CDR1 SGHNT, CDR2 YYREEE (reference sequence). CDR3 nucleotides: TGTGCCAGCAGCTGGGGACTAGCGGGGGGGGACGAGACCCAGTACTTC. Its protein is CASSWGLAGGDETQYF.

V and J are TRBV7-9 and TRBJ1-3; D gene ambiguous. Trimming cost V 3 bases and J 0 bases, with 9 bases left between them. Per the germline V gene, CDR1 is SEHNR and CDR2 is FQNEAQ (reference sequence). This CDR3 spans 15 amino acids. DNA of the CDR3: TGTGCCAGCAGCTTGTCCGGGGTCTCTGGAAACACCATATATTTT. As protein: CASSLSGVSGNTIYF.

The V and J genes are TRBV7-9 and TRBJ1-1; 9 bases are shared with TRBD1. Looked up from germline, CDR1 is SEHNR and CDR2 is FQNEAQ (reference sequence). Trimming cost V 6 bases and J 3 bases; bases outside gene matches: 5. The CDR3 extends over 14 amino acids. This CDR3 is CASRYRGPDTEAFF. The DNA of the CDR3 is TGTGCCAGCAGGTACAGGGGGCCCGACACTGAAGCTTTCTTT.

This clone was detected a few times. This chain connects TRBV9 to TRBJ2-5; 7 positions match TRBD2. The CDR3 loop spans 16 amino acids. The germline CDR1 and CDR2 sequences are SGDLS and YYNGEE. Losses at the gene ends were 4 bases for V and 5 bases for J; bases not matched to a gene: 14. CDR3 amino acids: CASSTNPGLRSETQYF. The CDR3 DNA follows: TGTGCCAGCAGCACAAACCCGGGACTAAGGTCGGAGACCCAGTACTTC.

This clone occurred a few times. The chain uses TRBV5-8 and TRBJ1-2; 10 nucleotides agree with TRBD1. This CDR3 is built from 16 residues. Germline values: CDR1 SGHTS, CDR2 YDEGEE. With V trimmed by 2 bases and J by 6 bases, 10 bases remained unmatched. The CDR3 DNA reads as TGTGCCAGCAGCTTAAAACGACAGGGGGCTATGGATGGCTACACCTTC. This encodes CASSLKRQGAMDGYTF.

This chain connects TRBV2 to TRBJ1-5; 10 positions agree with TRBD1. Germline CDR1 SNHLY, CDR2 FYNNEI. CDR3 length: 14 residues. V was clipped by 5 bases and J by 5 bases; unmatched bases: 3. The CDR3 is CASSRTGGHQPQHF. The CDR3 DNA reads as TGTGCCAGCAGTCGGACAGGGGGGCATCAGCCCCAGCATTTT.

In its sample, this clone was seen a few times. The chain has TRBV28 and TRBJ1-1, with D uncertain. CDR3 length: 15 amino acids. Germline CDR1 is MDHEN and CDR2 is SYDVKM. V lost 5 bases, J lost 4 bases, and 17 bases lay in between. CDR3 sequence: CASSLKSGMRTEAFF. The CDR3 DNA reads TGTGCCAGCAGTCTTAAATCGGGGATGCGCACTGAAGCTTTCTTT. Variable domain in full (rest from reference TRBV28 and TRBJ1-1): DVKVTQSSRYLVKRTGEKVFLECVQDMDHENMFWYRQDPGLGLRLIYFSYDVKMKEKGDIPEGYSVSREKKERFSLILESASTNQTSMYLCASSLKSGMRTEAFFGQGTRLTVV.

This chain uses TRBV11-2 with TRBJ2-7; possibly TRBD2 for D (7 bases). V was pared by 0 bases and J by 6 bases, with 9 bases between. The CDR3 runs to 13 residues. Per the germline V gene, CDR1 is SGHAT and CDR2 is FQNNGV. CDR3 sequence (DNA): TGTGCCAGCAGCTTAGAAGGGGGGGCCGAGCAGTACTTC. Amino acid sequence: CASSLEGGAEQYF.

The chain uses TRBV2 and TRBJ2-7, with TRBD1 matching over 8 bases. The CDR3 runs 13 residues. From germline, CDR1 is SNHLY and CDR2 FYNNEI. V gave up 8 bases and J gave up 2 bases; unmatched junction bases: 5. This CDR3 reads CASQGAPAYEQYF. DNA for the CDR3: TGTGCCAGCCAGGGGGCCCCGGCCTACGAGCAGTACTTC.

The V and J genes are TRBV7-2 and TRBJ2-2; TRBD1 might be the D (6 bases). Trimming removed 4 bases at V and 4 bases at J, with 13 bases between. The CDR3 totals 15 residues. Per the germline V gene, CDR1 is SGHTA and CDR2 is FQGNSA. The CDR3 nucleotides read TGTGCCAGCAGCTCCACAGGGTTGGGCACCGGGGAGCTGTTTTTT. Protein product: CASSSTGLGTGELFF.

V gene TRBV10-3 combines with J gene TRBJ1-6, with 7 bases identical to TRBD1. V shed 8 bases and J 10 bases; nucleotides not matched to a gene: 11. Germline CDR1 ENHRY, CDR2 SYGVKD. The CDR3 loop spans 14 amino acids. CDR3 protein: CAIHTGAQGSPLHF. CDR3 nucleotides: TGTGCCATCCACACAGGGGCTCAGGGGTCACCCCTCCACTTT.

This chain connects TRBV18 to TRBJ2-7; 7 bases match TRBD1. V was pared by 4 bases and J by 4 bases, with 4 bases of the junction left unmatched. The CDR3 contains 13 residues. Germline V gene lookup returns CDR1 KGHSH and CDR2 LQKENI. CDR3 residues: CASSQGAGYEQYF. DNA for the CDR3: TGTGCCAGCTCACAGGGGGCGGGTTACGAGCAGTACTTC.

V gene TRBV7-2 combines with J gene TRBJ2-1, with 7 bases matching TRBD2. Trimming cost V 1 base and J 8 bases; bases outside gene matches: 5. The germline V gene has CDR1 SGHTA and CDR2 FQGNSA. The CDR3 runs 14 residues. This chain's CDR3 is CASSLGTSKDEQFF. CDR3 nucleotides: TGTGCCAGCAGCTTAGGGACTAGTAAGGATGAGCAGTTCTTC. The full variable domain, rest sourced from reference TRBV7-2 and TRBJ2-1, is GAGVSQSPSNKVTEKGKDVELRCDPISGHTALYWYRQSLGQGLEFLIYFQGNSAPDKSGLPSDRFSAERTGGSVSTLTIQRTQQEDSAVYLCASSLGTSKDEQFFGPGTRLTVL.

V is TRBV5-1 and J is TRBJ2-1; 9 nucleotides agree with TRBD1. Germline V CDR1 and CDR2: SGHRS, YFSETQ. J lost 4 bases, V lost 4 bases, and 6 bases had no gene match. This CDR3 has 15 residues. CDR3 in amino acids: CASSPGTGLYNEQFF. Here the CDR3 DNA reads TGCGCCAGCAGCCCCGGGACAGGGTTATACAATGAGCAGTTCTTC.

The rearrangement uses TRBV30 and TRBJ1-1; TRBD1 aligns across 7 bases. V gave up 1 base and J gave up 1 base; unmatched junction bases: 6. Germline V CDR1 and CDR2: GTSNPN, SVGIG (reference sequence). The CDR3 is 15 amino acids. As DNA, the CDR3 is TGTGCCTGGAGTGAGGGTGCAGGGGGGAACACTGAAGCTTTCTTT. Its protein product is CAWSEGAGGNTEAFF. The whole variable domain, remainder taken from reference TRBV30 and TRBJ1-1, is SQTIHQWPATLVQPVGSPLSLECTVEGTSNPNLYWYRQAAGRGLQLLFYSVGIGQISSEVPQNLSASRPQDRQFILSSKKLLLSDSGFYLCAWSEGAGGNTEAFFGQGTRLTVV.

This clone was detected once. CDR3 in DNA: TGTGCCAGCAGCCCTCCCGAGGGGGCCCTCCACTTT. It specifies CASSPPEGALHF. The V and J genes are TRBV11-2 and TRBJ1-6; the D gene is possibly TRBD1 (6 bases). CDR1 and CDR2 from the germline V gene are SGHAT and FQNNGV. V was cut by 5 bases and J by 14 bases, with 13 bases left in between. CDR3 size: 12 residues.

This clone was recorded once. This rearrangement joins TRBV30 to TRBJ1-1, with D perhaps matching TRBD1 (5 bases). V gave up 2 bases and J gave up 3 bases, with 10 bases separating them. CDR3 size: 13 residues. Looked up from germline, CDR1 is GTSNPN and CDR2 is SVGIG (reference sequence). The chain's CDR3 is CAWSRGGDTEAFF. CDR3 sequence (DNA): TGTGCCTGGAGTCGGGGGGGGGACACTGAAGCTTTCTTT.

This chain connects TRBV28 to TRBJ1-2, with TRBD1 matching over 10 bases. The CDR3 has 14 amino acids. V shed 7 bases and J 4 bases; nucleotides not matched to a gene: 6. CDR1 and CDR2 from the germline V gene are MDHEN and SYDVKM. CDR3 loop: CASKTGTGAYGYTF. DNA of the CDR3: TGTGCCAGCAAAACCGGGACAGGGGCCTATGGCTACACCTTC.

The V gene is TRBV29-1, the J gene TRBJ2-3; 7 bases align to TRBD2. Germline CDR1 reads SQVTM; CDR2 reads ANQGSEA. CDR3 length: 14 residues. The V segment lost 7 bases and the J segment 1 base; nucleotides outside the gene matches: 8. The CDR3 reads CSAPIRGGTDTQYF. CDR3 DNA: TGCAGCGCACCGATCCGGGGGGGCACAGATACGCAGTATTTT.

The rearrangement joins TRBV7-9 to TRBJ2-5; perhaps TRBD2 as D (6 bases). The CDR3 is made up of 13 amino acids. Germline V gene lookup returns CDR1 SEHNR and CDR2 FQNEAQ (reference sequence). The V gene lost 5 bases and the J gene lost 5 bases, with 12 bases spanning the gap. The CDR3 nucleotides read TGTGCCAGCAGCAGACTAGAGGTGGAGACCCAGTACTTC. The encoded protein is CASSRLEVETQYF.

This clone was seen only a few times. The chain joins TRBV6-1 to TRBJ1-4, with 8 bases lining up with TRBD1. CDR3 size: 16 residues. Germline CDR1 is MNHNS and CDR2 is SASEGT. V lost 4 bases and J lost 8; bases outside the gene matches: 12. CDR3 coding DNA: TGTGCCAGCAGTGCGTGGGGAGACAGGGGAGACGAAAAACTGTTTTTT. As protein: CASSAWGDRGDEKLFF.

The rearrangement joins TRBV4-1 to TRBJ2-5; 7 bases match TRBD2. The ends lost 0 bases at V and 0 bases at J; junction bases unmatched: 13. Per the germline V gene, CDR1 is MGHRA and CDR2 is YSYEKL. This CDR3 region has 19 residues. As DNA, the CDR3 is TGCGCCAGCAGCCAAGATTTAATAGCCGGGGGGTCGTACCAAGAGACCCAGTACTTC. Translated, it gives CASSQDLIAGGSYQETQYF.

This clone was detected once. The V call is TRBV7-2, the J call TRBJ2-1; tentatively, D is TRBD2 (5 bases). V lost 8 bases and J lost 0, with 17 bases in between. The CDR3 runs 16 residues. Germline CDR1 is SGHTA and CDR2 is FQGNSA. CDR3 amino acids: CASVSLRESSYNEQFF. The CDR3 DNA reads TGTGCCAGCGTTTCTTTGAGGGAAAGCTCCTACAATGAGCAGTTCTTC.

The chain is built from TRBV6-5 and TRBJ2-1, with no clear D. The CDR3 runs to 13 residues. V was pared by 0 bases and J by 5 bases, with 5 bases between. CDR1 is MNHEY and CDR2 is SVGAGI in the germline V gene. Here the CDR3 reads CASSYSSNNEQFF. The DNA of the CDR3 is TGTGCCAGCAGTTACTCGTCCAACAATGAGCAGTTCTTC.

The chain links TRBV19 to TRBJ1-6, with D maybe TRBD1 (5 bases). CDR1 and CDR2 (germline): LNHDA, SQIVND (reference sequence). Trimming shortened V by 4 bases and J by 6 bases, and 13 bases separated the two germline ends. The CDR3 is made up of 15 amino acids. The CDR3 sequence is CASSTQRDGNSPLHF. CDR3 bases: TGTGCCAGTAGTACCCAGCGGGACGGTAATTCACCCCTCCACTTT.